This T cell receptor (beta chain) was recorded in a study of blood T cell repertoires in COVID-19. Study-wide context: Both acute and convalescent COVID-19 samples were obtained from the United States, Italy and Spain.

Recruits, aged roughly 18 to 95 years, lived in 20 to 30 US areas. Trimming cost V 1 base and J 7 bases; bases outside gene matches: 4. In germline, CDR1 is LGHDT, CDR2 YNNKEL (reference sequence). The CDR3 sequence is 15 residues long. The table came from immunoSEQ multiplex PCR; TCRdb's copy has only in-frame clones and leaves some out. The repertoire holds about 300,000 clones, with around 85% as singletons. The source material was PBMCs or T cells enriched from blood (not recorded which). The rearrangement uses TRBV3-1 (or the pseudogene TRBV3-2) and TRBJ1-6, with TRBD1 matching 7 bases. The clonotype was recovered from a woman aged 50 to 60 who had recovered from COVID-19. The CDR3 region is CASSQGDRVNSPLHF. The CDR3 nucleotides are TGTGCCAGCAGCCAAGGAGACAGGGTGAATTCACCCCTCCACTTT.